The 12 T cell receptor beta chains below come from one sample, sequenced in a study of blood T cell repertoires in COVID-19. Libraries were prepared by immunoSEQ multiplex PCR; TCRdb keeps only in-frame clonotypes and omits some of them. The table records over 200,000 clones, around 85% of them present only once. Source material: PBMCs or T cells enriched from blood (not recorded which). These receptors came from a woman between 45 and 60 years old in a cohort exposed to, infected with or recovered from COVID-19 (not recorded which).

This chain joins TRBV6-2 or TRBV6-3 and TRBJ1-1; 9 bases match TRBD1. Germline CDR1 MNHEY, CDR2 SVGEGT. The J segment lost 5 bases and the V segment lost 5 bases, leaving 12 bases of the junction unmatched. This CDR3 spans 16 amino acids. CDR3 sequence reads: CASSQTRTGVGTEAFF. DNA for the CDR3: TGTGCCAGCAGTCAAACCCGGACAGGGGTTGGGACTGAAGCTTTCTTT.

The gene calls are TRBV19 and TRBJ1-4, with 10 bases that match TRBD1. V lost 6 bases and J lost 7; bases outside the gene matches: 5. The CDR3 spans 14 residues. Looked up from germline, CDR1 is LNHDA and CDR2 is SQIVND (reference sequence). DNA for the CDR3: TGTGCCAGTAGATCGGGACAGGGGTTTGAAAAACTGTTTTTT. As protein: CASRSGQGFEKLFF.

The chain is built from TRBV7-2 and TRBJ2-1; tentative D call: TRBD2 (6 bases). The CDR3 length is 14 residues. Germline values: CDR1 SGHTA, CDR2 FQGNSA. Deletions cut 7 bases from V and 6 bases from J, with 16 bases between. The chain's CDR3 is CASTAFAGTNEQFF. The CDR3 coding sequence is TGTGCCAGCACCGCATTCGCGGGGACCAATGAGCAGTTCTTC.

This clone was counted between two and nine times. The rearrangement uses TRBV6-2 or TRBV6-3 and TRBJ1-5, with 8 bases matching TRBD1. The CDR3 is 14 residues long. The germline gives CDR1 MNHEY, CDR2 SVGEGT. V trimming: 5 bases; J trimming: 7 bases; junction bases outside the gene matches: 7. Here the CDR3 DNA reads TGTGCCAGCAGTCGGGGACAGGTTAGACAGCCCCAGCATTTT. It specifies CASSRGQVRQPQHF.

The chain has TRBV7-2 and TRBJ2-7; D may be TRBD2 (5 bases). With 2 bases removed from V and 2 bases from J, the gap between germline ends came to 7 bases. The length of the CDR3 is 13 residues. CDR1 SGHTA and CDR2 FQGNSA come from the germline V gene. This CDR3 is CASSLRETYEQYF. Here the CDR3 DNA reads TGTGCCAGCAGCTTACGGGAAACCTACGAGCAGTACTTC.

This rearrangement joins TRBV30 to TRBJ1-3; 9 bases match TRBD1. The CDR3 extends over 17 amino acids. V was clipped by 2 bases and J by 0 bases; unmatched bases: 8. Germline lookup yields CDR1 GTSNPN and CDR2 SVGIG (reference sequence). The CDR3 DNA reads as TGTGCCTGGAGTTTACAGGGGGCTTTTTCCTCTGGAAACACCATATATTTT. It translates to CAWSLQGAFSSGNTIYF.

This chain links TRBV4-3 with TRBJ2-7, with D hard to call. Germline V gene sequence: CDR1 LGHNA, CDR2 YSLEER. The CDR3 has 13 amino acids. V was cut by 1 base and J by 3 bases, with 7 bases left in between. CDR3 coding DNA: TGCGCCAGCAGCCAAGGAGAGGTCTACGAGCAGTACTTC. Amino acid sequence: CASSQGEVYEQYF.

The V and J genes are TRBV5-1 and TRBJ1-2, with 7 bases identical to TRBD1. V lost 2 bases to trimming and J lost 4 bases; unmatched junction nucleotides: 11. The CDR3 loop spans 16 amino acids. Germline V CDR1 and CDR2: SGHRS, YFSETQ. The chain's CDR3 is CASSLNRGGAGYGYTF. CDR3 sequence (DNA): TGCGCCAGCAGCTTAAATCGAGGGGGCGCGGGCTATGGCTACACCTTC.

The CDR3 region has the DNA TGTGCCACCAGCAGAGTCGGGACAGGGGGCGCGGAGACCCAGTACTTC. Protein sequence: CATSRVGTGGAETQYF. The chain links TRBV15 to TRBJ2-5; 12 nucleotides align to TRBD1. CDR1 is LNHNV and CDR2 is YYDKDF in the germline V gene (reference sequence). The CDR3 contains 16 residues. Unmatched junction bases numbered 5, after V lost 1 base and J lost 5 bases.

This clone was recorded at least ten times. This chain connects TRBV7-6 to TRBJ2-7, with TRBD1 as a possible D gene (5 bases). The CDR3 is 14 residues long. CDR1 SGHVS and CDR2 FNYEAQ come from the germline V gene. V lost 2 bases and J lost 1, with 9 bases in between. In DNA, the CDR3 is TGTGCCAGCAGCTTATTCAGGGCGTCCTACGAGCAGTACTTC. The encoded protein is CASSLFRASYEQYF.

The gene calls are TRBV20-1 and TRBJ1-3; the D is unclear. Per the germline V gene, CDR1 is DFQATT and CDR2 is SNEGSKA (reference sequence). The germline V and J ends were trimmed by 3 bases and 1 base, with 10 bases remaining between them. This CDR3 is built from 14 residues. The CDR3 sequence: CSASWGGSGNTIYF. CDR3 DNA sequence: TGCAGTGCTAGTTGGGGAGGGTCTGGAAACACCATATATTTT.

This chain uses TRBV7-9 with TRBJ1-4; the D gene is possibly TRBD1 (5 bases). The CDR3 covers 13 residues. CDR1 SEHNR and CDR2 FQNEAQ come from the germline V gene (reference sequence). V dropped 3 bases and J dropped 11 bases, with 13 bases sitting between them. Written as DNA, the CDR3 is TGTGCCAGCAGCTTCCAGGGTCCCGGGAAACTGTTTTTT. Its translation: CASSFQGPGKLFF.